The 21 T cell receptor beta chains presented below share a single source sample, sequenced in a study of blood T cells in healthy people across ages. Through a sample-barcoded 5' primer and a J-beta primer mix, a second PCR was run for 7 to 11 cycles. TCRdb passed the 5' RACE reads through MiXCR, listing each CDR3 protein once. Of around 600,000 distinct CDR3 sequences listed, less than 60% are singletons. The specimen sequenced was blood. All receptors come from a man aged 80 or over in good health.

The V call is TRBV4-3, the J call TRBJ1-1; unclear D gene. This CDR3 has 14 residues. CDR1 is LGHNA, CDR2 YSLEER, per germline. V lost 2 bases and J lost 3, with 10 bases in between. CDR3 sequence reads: CASSQSTRHTEAFF. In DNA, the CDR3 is TGCGCCAGCAGCCAATCAACCAGACACACTGAAGCTTTCTTT.

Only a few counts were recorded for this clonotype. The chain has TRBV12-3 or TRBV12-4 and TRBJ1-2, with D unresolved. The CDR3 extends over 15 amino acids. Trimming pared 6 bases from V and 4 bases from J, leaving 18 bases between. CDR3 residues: CASSTRSLTGYGYTF. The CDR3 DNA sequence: TGTGCCAGCAGCACCCGGTCCCTGACGGGCTATGGCTACACCTTC.

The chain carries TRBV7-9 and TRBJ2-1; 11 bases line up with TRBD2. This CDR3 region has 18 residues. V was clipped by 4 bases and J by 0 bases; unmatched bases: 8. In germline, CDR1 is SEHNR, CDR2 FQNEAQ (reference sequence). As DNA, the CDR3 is TGTGCCAGCAGCTGGCTAGCGGGAGGAAAAAGCTCCTACAATGAGCAGTTCTTC. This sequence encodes CASSWLAGGKSSYNEQFF.

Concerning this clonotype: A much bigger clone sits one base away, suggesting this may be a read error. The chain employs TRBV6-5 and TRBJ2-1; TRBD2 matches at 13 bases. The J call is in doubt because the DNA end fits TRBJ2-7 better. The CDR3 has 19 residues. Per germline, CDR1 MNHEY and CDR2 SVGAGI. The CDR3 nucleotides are TGTGCCAGCAGTTACCTGACTAGCGGGGGGCTGGACTCCTACAATGAGCAGTACTTC. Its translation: CASSYLTSGGLDSYNEQYF.

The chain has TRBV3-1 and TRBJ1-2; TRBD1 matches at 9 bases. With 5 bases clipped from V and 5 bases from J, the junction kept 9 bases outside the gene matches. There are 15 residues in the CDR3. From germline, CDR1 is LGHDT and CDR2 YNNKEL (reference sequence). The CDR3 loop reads CASSYTDRGNYGYTF. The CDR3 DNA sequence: TGTGCCAGCAGCTATACGGACAGGGGTAATTATGGCTACACCTTC.

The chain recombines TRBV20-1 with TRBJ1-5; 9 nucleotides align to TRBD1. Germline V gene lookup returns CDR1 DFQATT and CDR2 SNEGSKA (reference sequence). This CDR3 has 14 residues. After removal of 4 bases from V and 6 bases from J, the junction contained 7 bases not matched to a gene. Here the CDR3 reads CSAKETGGGQPQHF. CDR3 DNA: TGCAGTGCTAAGGAGACAGGGGGGGGTCAGCCCCAGCATTTT.

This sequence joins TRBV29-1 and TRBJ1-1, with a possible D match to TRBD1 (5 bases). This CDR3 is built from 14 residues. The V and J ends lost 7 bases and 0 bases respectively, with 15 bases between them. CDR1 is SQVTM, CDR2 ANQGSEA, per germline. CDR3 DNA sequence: TGCAGCGGAAAAGCGGGACTTCTGAACACTGAAGCTTTCTTT. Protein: CSGKAGLLNTEAFF.

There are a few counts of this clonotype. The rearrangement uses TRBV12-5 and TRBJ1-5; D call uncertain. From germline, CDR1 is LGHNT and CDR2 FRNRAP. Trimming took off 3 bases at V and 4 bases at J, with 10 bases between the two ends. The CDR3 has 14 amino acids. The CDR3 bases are TGTGCTAGTGGTTTCGACTCGGGTAATCAGCCCCAGCATTTT. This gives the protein CASGFDSGNQPQHF.

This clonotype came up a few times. The CDR3 here is CASSNGQANYGYTF. The DNA for the CDR3 is TGTGCCAGCAGTAACGGACAGGCAAACTATGGCTACACCTTC. The chain combines TRBV14 with TRBJ1-2; 7 bases agree with TRBD1. The CDR3 contains 14 residues. Germline CDR1 reads SGHDN; CDR2 reads FVKESK. V trimming: 6 bases; J trimming: 2 bases; junction bases outside the gene matches: 6.

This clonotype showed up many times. CDR3 amino acids: CASSLPGTGLINEQFF. CDR3 nucleotides: TGTGCCAGCAGCTTACCGGGGACAGGGTTGATAAATGAGCAGTTCTTC. The rearrangement links TRBV7-9 to TRBJ2-1; TRBD1 matches 9 bases. The germline V gene encodes CDR1 SEHNR and CDR2 FQNEAQ (reference sequence). Trimming took 2 bases from V and 7 from J; bases not matched to a gene: 9. The CDR3 runs 16 residues.

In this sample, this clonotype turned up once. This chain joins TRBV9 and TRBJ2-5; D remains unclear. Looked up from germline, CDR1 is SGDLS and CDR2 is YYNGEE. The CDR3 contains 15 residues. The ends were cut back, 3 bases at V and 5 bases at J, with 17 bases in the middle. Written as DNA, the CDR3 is TGTGCCAGCAGCGACCGGGCCACCCAAGGGGAGACCCAGTACTTC. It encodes CASSDRATQGETQYF.

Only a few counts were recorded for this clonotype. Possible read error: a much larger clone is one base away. The CDR3 spells CASSYRLDNEQYF. DNA for the CDR3: TGTGCCAGCAGTTACCGGCTGGACAATGAGCAGTACTTC. This rearrangement joins TRBV6-5 to TRBJ2-1, with TRBD1 as a possible D gene (5 bases). The better agreement between TRBJ2-7 and the DNA end casts doubt on the J call. The germline gives CDR1 MNHEY, CDR2 SVGAGI. There are 13 residues in the CDR3.

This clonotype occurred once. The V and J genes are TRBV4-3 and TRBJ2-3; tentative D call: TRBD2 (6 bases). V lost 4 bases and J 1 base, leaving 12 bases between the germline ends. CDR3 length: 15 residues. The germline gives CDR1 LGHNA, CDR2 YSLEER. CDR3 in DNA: TGCGCCAGCAGCCTTCGACTAGAGGGCACAGATACGCAGTATTTT. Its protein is CASSLRLEGTDTQYF.

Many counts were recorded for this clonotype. CDR3 loop: CSARRGGREQFF. The CDR3 DNA reads as TGCAGTGCTAGGCGGGGGGGCAGAGAGCAGTTCTTC. This chain uses TRBV20-1 with TRBJ2-1, with 9 bases aligning to TRBD2. The V and J ends lost 3 bases and 10 bases, in that order; junction bases with no gene match: 4. Germline V lookup: CDR1 DFQATT, CDR2 SNEGSKA (reference sequence). The length of the CDR3 is 12 residues.

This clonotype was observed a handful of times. CDR3 bases: TGTGCCAGCAGCTTAGCGACACCGAATCGGGGAAACATTCAGTACTTC. It yields the protein CASSLATPNRGNIQYF. This rearrangement joins TRBV13 to TRBJ2-4; TRBD2 might be the D (5 bases). This CDR3 region has 16 residues. Germline CDR1 and CDR2: PRHDT and FYEKMQ (reference sequence). V gave up 1 base and J gave up 6 bases, with 16 bases separating them.

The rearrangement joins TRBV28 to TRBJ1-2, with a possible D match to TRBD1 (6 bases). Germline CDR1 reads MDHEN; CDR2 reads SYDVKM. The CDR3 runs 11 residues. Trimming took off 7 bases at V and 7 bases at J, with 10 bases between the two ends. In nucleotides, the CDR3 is TGTGCCAGCACCCAACAGGGTGGCTACACCTTC. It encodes CASTQQGGYTF.

The DNA of the CDR3 is TGTGCCAGCAGTCAATTCGGGACCTCACAAATATATAATTCACCCCTCCACTTT. It codes for CASSQFGTSQIYNSPLHF. J is TRBJ1-6 and V is TRBV27; D possibly corresponds to TRBD1 (5 bases). This CDR3 is 18 amino acids long. Germline V gives CDR1 MNHEY, CDR2 SMNVEV (reference sequence). The V and J ends lost 5 bases and 4 bases respectively, with 21 bases between them.

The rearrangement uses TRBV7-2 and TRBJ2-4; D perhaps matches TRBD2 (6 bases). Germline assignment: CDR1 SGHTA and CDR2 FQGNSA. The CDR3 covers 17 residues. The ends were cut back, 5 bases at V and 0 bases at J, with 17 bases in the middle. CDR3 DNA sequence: TGTGCCAGCAGCCCCGGGAGCGGGCACAGAGCCAAAAACATTCAGTACTTC. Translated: CASSPGSGHRAKNIQYF.

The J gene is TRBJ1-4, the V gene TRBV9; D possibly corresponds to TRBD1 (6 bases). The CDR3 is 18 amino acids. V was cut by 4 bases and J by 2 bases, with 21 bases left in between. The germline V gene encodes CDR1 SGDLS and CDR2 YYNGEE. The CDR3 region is CASSPRGGGPVTNEKLFF. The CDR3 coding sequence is TGTGCCAGCAGCCCAAGAGGGGGAGGCCCGGTGACTAATGAAAAACTGTTTTTT.

The CDR3, as DNA: TGCAGCTTAAGCCGGGACCAGCTCGATACGCAGTATTTT. It translates to CSLSRDQLDTQYF. The chain carries TRBV29-1 and TRBJ2-3; the D gene could be TRBD1 or TRBD2 (5 bases each). Trimming pared 8 bases from V and 6 bases from J, leaving 18 bases between. Per germline, CDR1 SQVTM and CDR2 ANQGSEA. The CDR3 covers 13 residues.

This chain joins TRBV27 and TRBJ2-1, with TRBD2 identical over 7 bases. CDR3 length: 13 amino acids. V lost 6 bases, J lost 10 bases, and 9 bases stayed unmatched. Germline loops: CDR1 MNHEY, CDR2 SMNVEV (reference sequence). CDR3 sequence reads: CASSANPLAEQFF. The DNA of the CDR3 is TGTGCCAGCAGCGCAAACCCACTAGCGGAGCAGTTCTTC.